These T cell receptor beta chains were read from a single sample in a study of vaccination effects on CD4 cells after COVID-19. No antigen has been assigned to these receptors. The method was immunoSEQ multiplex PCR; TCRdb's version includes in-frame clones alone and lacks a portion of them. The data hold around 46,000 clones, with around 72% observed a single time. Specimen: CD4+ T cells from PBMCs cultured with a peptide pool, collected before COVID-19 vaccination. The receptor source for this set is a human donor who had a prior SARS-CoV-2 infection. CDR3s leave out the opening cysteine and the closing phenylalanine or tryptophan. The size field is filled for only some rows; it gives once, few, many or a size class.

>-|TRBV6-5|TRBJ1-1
ASSSGTGGEAF
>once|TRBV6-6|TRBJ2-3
ASSRGFADTQY
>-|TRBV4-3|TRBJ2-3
ASSQEGSGYTDTQY
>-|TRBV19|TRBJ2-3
ASSIPRALATQY
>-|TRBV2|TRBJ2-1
ASMGGGIYNEQF
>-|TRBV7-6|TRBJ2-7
ASSPGSGTLYEQY
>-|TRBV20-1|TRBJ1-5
SASILGQPQH
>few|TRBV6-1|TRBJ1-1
ASSEVETGGTEAF
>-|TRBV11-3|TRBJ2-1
ASTRTSGNTISYNEQF
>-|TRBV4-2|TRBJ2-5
ASSFGLAGDYQETQY
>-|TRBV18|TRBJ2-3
ASSPGLRADTQY
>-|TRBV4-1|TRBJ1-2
ASSQGTGLGGGYT
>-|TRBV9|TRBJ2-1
ASSQGWYTDARDEQF
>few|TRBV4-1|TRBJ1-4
ASSHGQEISEKLF
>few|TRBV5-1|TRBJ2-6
ASSQFVASGANVLT
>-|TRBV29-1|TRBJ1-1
SVDSGGTEAF
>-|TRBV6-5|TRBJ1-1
ASRQGLGQAEAF
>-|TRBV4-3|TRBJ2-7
ASSQDGWDSGQQY
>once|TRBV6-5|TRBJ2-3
ASSQDSYTDTQY
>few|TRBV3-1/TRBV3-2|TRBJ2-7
ASSQETLSYEQY
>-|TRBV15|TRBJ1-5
ATSRGPTRNQPQH
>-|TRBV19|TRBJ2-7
ASSPRPADEQY
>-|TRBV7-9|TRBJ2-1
ASSRDRGLEQF
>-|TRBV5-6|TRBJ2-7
ASSLIEGSHYEQY
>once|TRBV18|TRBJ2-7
ASSPPSDGGEQY
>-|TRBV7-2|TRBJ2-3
ASSSAGYQGDTQY
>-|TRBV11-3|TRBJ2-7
ASSLDLTGSYEQY
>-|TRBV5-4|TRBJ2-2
ASSSGTSGIRTGELF
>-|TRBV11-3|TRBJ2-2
ASSYGQGTNTGELF
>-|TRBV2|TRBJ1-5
ASSGGQGYQPQH
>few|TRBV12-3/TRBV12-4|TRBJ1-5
ARIQCNQPQH